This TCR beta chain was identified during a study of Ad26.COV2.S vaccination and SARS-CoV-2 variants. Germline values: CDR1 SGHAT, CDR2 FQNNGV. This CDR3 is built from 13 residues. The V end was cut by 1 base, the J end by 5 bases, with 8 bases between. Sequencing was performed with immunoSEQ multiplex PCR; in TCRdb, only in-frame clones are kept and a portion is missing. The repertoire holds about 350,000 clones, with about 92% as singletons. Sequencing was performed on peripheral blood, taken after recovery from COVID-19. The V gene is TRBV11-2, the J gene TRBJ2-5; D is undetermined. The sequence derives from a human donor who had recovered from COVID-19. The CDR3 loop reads CASSLAHYETQYF. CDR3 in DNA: TGTGCCAGCAGCTTAGCCCACTATGAGACCCAGTACTTC.